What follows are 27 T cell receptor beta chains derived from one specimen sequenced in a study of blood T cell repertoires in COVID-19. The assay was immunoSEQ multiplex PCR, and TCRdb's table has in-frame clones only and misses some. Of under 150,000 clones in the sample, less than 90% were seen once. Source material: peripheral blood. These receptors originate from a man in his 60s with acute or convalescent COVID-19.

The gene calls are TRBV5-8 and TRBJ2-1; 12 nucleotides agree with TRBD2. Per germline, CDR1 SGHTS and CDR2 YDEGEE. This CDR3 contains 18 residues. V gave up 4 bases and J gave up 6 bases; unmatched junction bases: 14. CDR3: CASSPRGLAGYYGNEQFF. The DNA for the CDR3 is TGTGCCAGCAGCCCGAGAGGACTAGCGGGATATTATGGCAATGAGCAGTTCTTC.

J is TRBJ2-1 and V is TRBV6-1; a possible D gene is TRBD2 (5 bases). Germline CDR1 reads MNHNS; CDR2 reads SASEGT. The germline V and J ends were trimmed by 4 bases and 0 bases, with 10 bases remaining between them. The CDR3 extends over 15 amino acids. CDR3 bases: TGTGCCAGCAGTGTACTAGTCTCCTCCTACAATGAGCAGTTCTTC. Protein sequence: CASSVLVSSYNEQFF.

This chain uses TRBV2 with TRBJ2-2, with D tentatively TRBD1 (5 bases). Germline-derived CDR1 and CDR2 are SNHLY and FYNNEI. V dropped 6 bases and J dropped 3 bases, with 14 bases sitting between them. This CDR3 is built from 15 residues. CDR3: CASRAGLWDTGELFF. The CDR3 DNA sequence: TGTGCCAGCAGAGCAGGGCTATGGGACACCGGGGAGCTGTTTTTT.

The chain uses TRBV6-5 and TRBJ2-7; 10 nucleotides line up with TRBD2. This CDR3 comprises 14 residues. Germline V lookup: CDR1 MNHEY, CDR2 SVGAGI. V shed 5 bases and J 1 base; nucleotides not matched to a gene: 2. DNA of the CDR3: TGTGCCAGCAGTATACTAGCGGGATCCTACGAGCAGTACTTC. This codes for CASSILAGSYEQYF.

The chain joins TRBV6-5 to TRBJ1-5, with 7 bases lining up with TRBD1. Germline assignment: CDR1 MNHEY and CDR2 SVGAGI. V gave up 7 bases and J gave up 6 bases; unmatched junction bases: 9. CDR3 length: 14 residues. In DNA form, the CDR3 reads TGTGCCAGCAAGCGACAGGGTAACGGTCAGCCCCAGCATTTT. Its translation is CASKRQGNGQPQHF.

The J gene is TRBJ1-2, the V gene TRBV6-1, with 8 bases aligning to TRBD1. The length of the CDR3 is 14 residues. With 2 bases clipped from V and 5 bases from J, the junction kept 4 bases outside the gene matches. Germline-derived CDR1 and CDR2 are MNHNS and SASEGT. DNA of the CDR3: TGTGCCAGCAGTGAACCCTGGACAGGGTATGGCTACACCTTC. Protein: CASSEPWTGYGYTF.

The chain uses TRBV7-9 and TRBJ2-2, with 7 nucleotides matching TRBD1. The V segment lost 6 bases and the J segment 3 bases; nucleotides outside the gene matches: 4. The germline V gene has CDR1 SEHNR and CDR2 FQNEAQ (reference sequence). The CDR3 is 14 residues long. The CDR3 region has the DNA TGTGCCAGCAGTCCACAGGGGCACACCGGGGAGCTGTTTTTT. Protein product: CASSPQGHTGELFF.

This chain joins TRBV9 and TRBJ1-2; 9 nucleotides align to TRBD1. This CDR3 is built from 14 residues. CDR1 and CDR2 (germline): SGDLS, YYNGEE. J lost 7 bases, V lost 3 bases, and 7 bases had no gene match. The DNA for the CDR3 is TGTGCCAGCAGCGCCCCGGGACAGGGCTTTGGCTACACCTTC. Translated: CASSAPGQGFGYTF.

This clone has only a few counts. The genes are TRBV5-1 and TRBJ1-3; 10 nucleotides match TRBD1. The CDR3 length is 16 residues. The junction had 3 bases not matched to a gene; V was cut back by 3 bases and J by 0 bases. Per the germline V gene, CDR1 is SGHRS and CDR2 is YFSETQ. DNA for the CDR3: TGCGCCAGCAGCTGGGGACAGGGGAGCTCTGGAAACACCATATATTTT. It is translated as CASSWGQGSSGNTIYF.

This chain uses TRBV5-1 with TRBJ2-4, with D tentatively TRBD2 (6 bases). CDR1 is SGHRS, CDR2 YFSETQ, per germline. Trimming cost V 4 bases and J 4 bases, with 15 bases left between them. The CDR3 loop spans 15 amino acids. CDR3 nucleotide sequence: TGCGCCAGCAGCCCAGGCGGGGTCCCTAAAAACATTCAGTACTTC. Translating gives CASSPGGVPKNIQYF.

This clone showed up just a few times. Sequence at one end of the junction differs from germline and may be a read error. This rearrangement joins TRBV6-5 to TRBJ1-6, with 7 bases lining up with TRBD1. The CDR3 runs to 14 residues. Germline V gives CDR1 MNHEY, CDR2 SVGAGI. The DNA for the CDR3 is TGTGCCAGCAGTGACTCCTCAGGGGGTTCACCCCTCCACTTT. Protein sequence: CASSDSSGGSPLHF.

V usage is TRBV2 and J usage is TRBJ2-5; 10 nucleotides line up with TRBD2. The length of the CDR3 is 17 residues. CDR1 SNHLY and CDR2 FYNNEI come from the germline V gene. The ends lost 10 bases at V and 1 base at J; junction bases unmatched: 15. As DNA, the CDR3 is TGTGCCAACTCAGTCCCTAGCGGGAGAGGGGGCCAAGAGACCCAGTACTTC. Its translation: CANSVPSGRGGQETQYF.

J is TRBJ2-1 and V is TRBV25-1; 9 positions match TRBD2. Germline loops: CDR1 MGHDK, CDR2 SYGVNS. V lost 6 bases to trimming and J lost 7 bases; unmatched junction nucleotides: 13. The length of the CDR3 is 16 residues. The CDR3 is CASSVPSGGGANEQFF. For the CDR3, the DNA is TGTGCCAGCAGCGTTCCCTCTGGCGGGGGGGCAAATGAGCAGTTCTTC. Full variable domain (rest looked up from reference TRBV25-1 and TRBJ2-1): EADIYQTPRYLVIGTGKKITLECSQTMGHDKMYWYQQDPGMELHLIHYSYGVNSTEKGDLSSESTVSRIRTEHFPLTLESARPSHTSQYLCASSVPSGGGANEQFFGPGTRLTVL.

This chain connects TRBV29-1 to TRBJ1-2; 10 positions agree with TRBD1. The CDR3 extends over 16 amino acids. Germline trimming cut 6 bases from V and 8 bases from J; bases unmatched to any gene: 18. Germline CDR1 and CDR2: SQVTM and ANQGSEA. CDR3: CSVTGTGDSDYSGYTF. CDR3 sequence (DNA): TGCAGCGTGACCGGGACAGGGGATAGTGACTATTCGGGCTACACCTTC.

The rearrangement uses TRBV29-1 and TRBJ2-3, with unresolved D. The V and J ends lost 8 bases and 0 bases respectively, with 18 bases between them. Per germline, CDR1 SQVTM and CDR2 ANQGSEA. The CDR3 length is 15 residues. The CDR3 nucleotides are TGCAGCTCACCCGCGGATTCATATAGCACAGATACGCAGTATTTT. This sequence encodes CSSPADSYSTDTQYF.

The chain's CDR3 is CASSLTSGTGASGNTIYF. CDR3 nucleotides: TGTGCCAGCAGCCTCACATCCGGGACAGGGGCATCAGGAAACACCATATATTTT. The rearrangement joins TRBV7-2 to TRBJ1-3; 10 nucleotides align to TRBD1. Germline lookup yields CDR1 SGHTA and CDR2 FQGNSA. The CDR3 extends over 18 amino acids. The J segment lost 4 bases and the V segment lost 5 bases, leaving 14 bases of the junction unmatched. Complete variable domain (other parts from reference TRBV7-2 and TRBJ1-3): GAGVSQSPSNKVTEKGKDVELRCDPISGHTALYWYRQSLGQGLEFLIYFQGNSAPDKSGLPSDRFSAERTGGSVSTLTIQRTQQEDSAVYLCASSLTSGTGASGNTIYFGEGSWLTVV.

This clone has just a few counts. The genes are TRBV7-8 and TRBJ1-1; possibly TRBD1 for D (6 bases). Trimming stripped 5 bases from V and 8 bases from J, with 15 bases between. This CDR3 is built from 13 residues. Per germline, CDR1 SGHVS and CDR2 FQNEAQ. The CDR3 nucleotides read TGTGCCAGCAGCGCCTGGACACAGGGAGAAGCTTTCTTT. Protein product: CASSAWTQGEAFF.

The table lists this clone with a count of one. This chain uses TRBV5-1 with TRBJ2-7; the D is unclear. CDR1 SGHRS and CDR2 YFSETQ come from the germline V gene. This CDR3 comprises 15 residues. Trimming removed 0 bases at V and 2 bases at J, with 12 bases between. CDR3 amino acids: CASSLGAGSPYEQYF. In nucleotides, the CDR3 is TGCGCCAGCAGCTTGGGAGCCGGTTCCCCCTACGAGCAGTACTTC.

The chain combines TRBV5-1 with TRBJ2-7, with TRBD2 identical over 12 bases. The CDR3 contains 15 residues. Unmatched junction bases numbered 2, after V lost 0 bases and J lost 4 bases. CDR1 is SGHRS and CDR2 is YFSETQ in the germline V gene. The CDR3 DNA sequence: TGCGCCAGCAGCTTGGGGCTAGCGGGAGGGTACGAGCAGTACTTC. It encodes CASSLGLAGGYEQYF. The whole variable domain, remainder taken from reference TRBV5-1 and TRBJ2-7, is KAGVTQTPRYLIKTRGQQVTLSCSPISGHRSVSWYQQTPGQGLQFLFEYFSETQRNKGNFPGRFSGRQFSNSRSEMNVSTLELGDSALYLCASSLGLAGGYEQYFGPGTRLTVT.

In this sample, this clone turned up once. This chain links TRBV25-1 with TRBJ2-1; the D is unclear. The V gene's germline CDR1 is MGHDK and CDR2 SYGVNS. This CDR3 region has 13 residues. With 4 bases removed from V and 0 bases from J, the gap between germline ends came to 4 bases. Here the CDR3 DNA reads TGTGCCAGCAGTGCGGGCTCCTACAATGAGCAGTTCTTC. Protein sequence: CASSAGSYNEQFF.

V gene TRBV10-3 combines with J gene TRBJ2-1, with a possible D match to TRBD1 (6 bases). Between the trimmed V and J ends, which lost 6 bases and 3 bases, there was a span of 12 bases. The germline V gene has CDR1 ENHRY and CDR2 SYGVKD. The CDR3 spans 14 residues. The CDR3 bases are TGTGCCATCAGACCTCAACAGGGCTACAATGAGCAGTTCTTC. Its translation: CAIRPQQGYNEQFF.

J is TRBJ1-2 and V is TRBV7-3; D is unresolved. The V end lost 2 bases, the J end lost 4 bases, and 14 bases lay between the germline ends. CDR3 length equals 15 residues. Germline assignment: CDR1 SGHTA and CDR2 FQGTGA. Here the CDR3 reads CASSLFGSSGYGYTF. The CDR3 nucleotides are TGTGCCAGCAGCTTATTTGGGTCATCGGGCTATGGCTACACCTTC.

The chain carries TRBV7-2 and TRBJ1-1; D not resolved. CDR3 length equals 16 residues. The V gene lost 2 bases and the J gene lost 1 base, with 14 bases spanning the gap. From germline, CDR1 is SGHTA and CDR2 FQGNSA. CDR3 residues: CASSLRQTPSNTEAFF. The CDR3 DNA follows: TGTGCCAGCAGCTTAAGGCAGACACCCTCGAACACTGAAGCTTTCTTT.

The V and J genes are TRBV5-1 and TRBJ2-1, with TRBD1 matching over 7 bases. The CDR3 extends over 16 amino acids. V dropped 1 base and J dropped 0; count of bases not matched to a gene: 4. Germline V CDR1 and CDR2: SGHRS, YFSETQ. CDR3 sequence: CASSLSSGGSYNEQFF. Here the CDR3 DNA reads TGCGCCAGCAGCTTGTCGTCAGGGGGCTCCTACAATGAGCAGTTCTTC.

CDR3 DNA sequence: TGCGCCAGCAGATATCAGGGGAACACTGAAGCTTTCTTT. Translating gives CASRYQGNTEAFF. The J gene is TRBJ1-1, the V gene TRBV5-1; TRBD1 is a possible D gene (5 bases). The CDR3 contains 13 residues. Germline V CDR1 and CDR2: SGHRS, YFSETQ. Trimming took 5 bases from V and 1 from J, leaving 9 bases between them.

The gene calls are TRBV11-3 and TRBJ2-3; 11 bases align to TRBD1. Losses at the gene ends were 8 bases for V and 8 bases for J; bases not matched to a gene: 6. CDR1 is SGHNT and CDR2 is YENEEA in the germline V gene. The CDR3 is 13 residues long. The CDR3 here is CASLDRGRGTQYF. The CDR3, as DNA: TGTGCCAGCTTGGACAGGGGGCGGGGTACGCAGTATTTT.

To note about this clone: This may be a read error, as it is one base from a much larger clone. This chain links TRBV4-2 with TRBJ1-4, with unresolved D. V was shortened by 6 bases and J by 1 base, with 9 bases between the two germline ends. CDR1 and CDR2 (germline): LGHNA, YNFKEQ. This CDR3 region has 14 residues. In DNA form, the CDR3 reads TGTGCCAGCAGAGACCGGGGAACTAATGAAAAACTGTTTTTT. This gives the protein CASRDRGTNEKLFF.